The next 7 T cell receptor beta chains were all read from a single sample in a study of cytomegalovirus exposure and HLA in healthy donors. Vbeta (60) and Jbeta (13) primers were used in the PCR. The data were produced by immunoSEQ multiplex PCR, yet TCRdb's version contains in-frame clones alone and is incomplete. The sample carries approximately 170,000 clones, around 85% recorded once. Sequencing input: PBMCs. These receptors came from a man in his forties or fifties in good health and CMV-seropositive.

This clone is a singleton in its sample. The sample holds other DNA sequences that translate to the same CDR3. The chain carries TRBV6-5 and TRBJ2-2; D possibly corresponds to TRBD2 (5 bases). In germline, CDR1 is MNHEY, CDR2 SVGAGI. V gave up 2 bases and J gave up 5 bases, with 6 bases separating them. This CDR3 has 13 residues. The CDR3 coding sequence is TGTGCCAGCAGTTACAGAGGGACCGGGGAGCTGTTTTTT. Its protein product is CASSYRGTGELFF.

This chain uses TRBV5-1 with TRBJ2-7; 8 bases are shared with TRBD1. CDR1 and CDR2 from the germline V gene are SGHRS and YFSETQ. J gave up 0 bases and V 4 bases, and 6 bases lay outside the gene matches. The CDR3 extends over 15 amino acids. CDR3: CASSIQGASSYEQYF. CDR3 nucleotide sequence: TGCGCCAGCAGCATCCAGGGGGCGAGCTCCTACGAGCAGTACTTC.

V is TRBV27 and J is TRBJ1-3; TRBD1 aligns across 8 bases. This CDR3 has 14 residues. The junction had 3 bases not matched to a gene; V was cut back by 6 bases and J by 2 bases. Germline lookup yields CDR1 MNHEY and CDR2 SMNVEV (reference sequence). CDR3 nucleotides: TGTGCCAGCAGAGGGACAGGCGCTGGAAACACCATATATTTT. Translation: CASRGTGAGNTIYF.

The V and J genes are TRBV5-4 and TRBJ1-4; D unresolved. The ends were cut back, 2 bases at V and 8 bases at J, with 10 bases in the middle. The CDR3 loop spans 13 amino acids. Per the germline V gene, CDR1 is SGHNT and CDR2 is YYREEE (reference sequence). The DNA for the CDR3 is TGTGCCAGCAGCTTTATTCCGGAGGAAAAACTGTTTTTT. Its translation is CASSFIPEEKLFF.

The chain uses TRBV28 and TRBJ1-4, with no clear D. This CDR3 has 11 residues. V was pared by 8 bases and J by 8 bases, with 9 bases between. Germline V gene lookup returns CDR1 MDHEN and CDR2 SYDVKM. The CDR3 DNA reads TGTGCCAGCTCCTATGAGGAAAAACTGTTTTTT. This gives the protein CASSYEEKLFF. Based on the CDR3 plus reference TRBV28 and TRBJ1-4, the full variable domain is DVKVTQSSRYLVKRTGEKVFLECVQDMDHENMFWYRQDPGLGLRLIYFSYDVKMKEKGDIPEGYSVSREKKERFSLILESASTNQTSMYLCASSYEEKLFFGSGTQLSVL.

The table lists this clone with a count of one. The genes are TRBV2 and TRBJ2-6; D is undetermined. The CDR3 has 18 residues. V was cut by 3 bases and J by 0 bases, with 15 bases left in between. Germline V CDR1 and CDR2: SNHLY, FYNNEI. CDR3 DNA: TGTGCCAGCAGTGATACCGGGTCCCTTAGCTCTGGGGCCAACGTCCTGACTTTC. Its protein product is CASSDTGSLSSGANVLTF.

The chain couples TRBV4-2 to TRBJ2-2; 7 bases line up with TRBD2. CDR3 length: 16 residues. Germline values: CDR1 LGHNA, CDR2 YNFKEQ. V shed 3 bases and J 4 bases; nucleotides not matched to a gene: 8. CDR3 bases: TGTGCCAGCAGCCACCAAGCGGGGACGGGCACCGGGGAGCTGTTTTTT. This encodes CASSHQAGTGTGELFF.